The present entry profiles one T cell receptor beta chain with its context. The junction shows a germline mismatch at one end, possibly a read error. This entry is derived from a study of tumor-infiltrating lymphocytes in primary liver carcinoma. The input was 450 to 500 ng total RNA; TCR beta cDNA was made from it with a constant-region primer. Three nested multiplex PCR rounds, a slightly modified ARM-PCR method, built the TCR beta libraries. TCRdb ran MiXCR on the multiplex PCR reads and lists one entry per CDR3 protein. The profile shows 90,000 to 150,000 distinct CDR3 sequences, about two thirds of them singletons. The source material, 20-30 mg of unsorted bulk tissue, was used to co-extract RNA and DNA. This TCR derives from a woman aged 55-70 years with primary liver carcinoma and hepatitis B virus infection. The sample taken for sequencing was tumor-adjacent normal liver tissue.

The CDR3 DNA reads as TGCAGCGTCGTCTCCGGGACCACCTATGAGCAGTACTTT. Protein: CSVVSGTTYEQYF. V and J are TRBV29-1 and TRBJ2-7, with D perhaps given as TRBD1 or TRBD2 (5 bases each). This CDR3 is built from 13 residues. Germline-derived CDR1 and CDR2 are SQVTM and ANQGSEA.